This T cell receptor beta chain was identified during a study of PD-L1 blockade in urothelial cancer. For the study at large: A median tumor sample held approximately 1,300 T cells and about a thousand unique TCRs. General study results and limits: Patients with durable benefit had greater blood expansion of tumor-associated TCR clones 3 weeks into treatment.

With regard to this clone: The antigen remains unidentified.

The assay was immunoSEQ multiplex PCR, and TCRdb's table has in-frame clones only and misses some. The table includes 30,000 to 40,000 clones, more than 35% detected once. The V gene lost 5 bases and the J gene lost 2 bases, with 14 bases spanning the gap. Germline CDR1 and CDR2: SGHRS and YFSETQ. This CDR3 has 15 residues. This specimen consisted of tumor tissue, obtained before atezolizumab (anti-PD-L1) treatment. The receptor was derived from a man between 60 and 70 years old with urothelial cancer. The chain is built from TRBV5-1 and TRBJ1-3; D might be TRBD1 (6 bases). The CDR3 coding sequence is TGCGCCAGCAGTTCGGCCGGGACAACTGGAAACACCATATATTTT. Translating gives CASSSAGTTGNTIYF.